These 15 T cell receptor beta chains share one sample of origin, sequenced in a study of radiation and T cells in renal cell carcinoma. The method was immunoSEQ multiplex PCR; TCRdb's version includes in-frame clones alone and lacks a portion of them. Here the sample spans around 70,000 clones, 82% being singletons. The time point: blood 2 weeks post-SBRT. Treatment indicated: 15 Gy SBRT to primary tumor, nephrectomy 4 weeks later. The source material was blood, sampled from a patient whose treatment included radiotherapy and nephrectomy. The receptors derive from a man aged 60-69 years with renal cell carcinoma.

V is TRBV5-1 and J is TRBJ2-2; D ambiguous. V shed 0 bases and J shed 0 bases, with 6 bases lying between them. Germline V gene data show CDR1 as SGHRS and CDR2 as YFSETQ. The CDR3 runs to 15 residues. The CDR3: CASSLDPANTGELFF. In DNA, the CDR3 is TGCGCCAGCAGCTTGGACCCAGCGAACACCGGGGAGCTGTTTTTT.

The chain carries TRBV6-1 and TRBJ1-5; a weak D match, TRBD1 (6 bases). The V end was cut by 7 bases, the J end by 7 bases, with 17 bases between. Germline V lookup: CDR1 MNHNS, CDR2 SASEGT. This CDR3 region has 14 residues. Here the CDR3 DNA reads TGTGCCAGCATGGGAACAGGGCAAAACCAGCCCCAGCATTTT. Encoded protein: CASMGTGQNQPQHF.

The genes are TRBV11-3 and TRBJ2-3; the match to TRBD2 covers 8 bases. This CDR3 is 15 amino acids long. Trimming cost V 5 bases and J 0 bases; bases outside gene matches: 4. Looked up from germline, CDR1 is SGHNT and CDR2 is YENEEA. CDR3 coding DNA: TGTGCCAGCAGCGATAGCGGGGCTAGCACAGATACGCAGTATTTT. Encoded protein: CASSDSGASTDTQYF.

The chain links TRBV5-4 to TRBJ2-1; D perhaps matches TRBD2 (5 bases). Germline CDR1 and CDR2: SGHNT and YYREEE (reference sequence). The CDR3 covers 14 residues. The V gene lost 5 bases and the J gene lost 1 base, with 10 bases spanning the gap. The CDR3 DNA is TGTGCCAGCAGTTCCCAGCGGTCCTACAATGAGCAGTTCTTC. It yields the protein CASSSQRSYNEQFF.

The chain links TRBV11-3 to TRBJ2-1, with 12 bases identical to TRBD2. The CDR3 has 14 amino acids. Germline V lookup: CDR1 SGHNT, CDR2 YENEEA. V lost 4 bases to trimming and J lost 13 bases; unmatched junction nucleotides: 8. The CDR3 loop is CASSSPTSGSLQFF. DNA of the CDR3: TGTGCCAGCAGCTCCCCGACTAGCGGGAGTCTCCAGTTCTTC.

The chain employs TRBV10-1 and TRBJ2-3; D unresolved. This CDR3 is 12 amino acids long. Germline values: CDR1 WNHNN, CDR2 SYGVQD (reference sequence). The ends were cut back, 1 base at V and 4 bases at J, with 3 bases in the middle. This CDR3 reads CASSEWADTQYF. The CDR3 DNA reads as TGCGCCAGCAGTGAGTGGGCAGATACGCAGTATTTT.

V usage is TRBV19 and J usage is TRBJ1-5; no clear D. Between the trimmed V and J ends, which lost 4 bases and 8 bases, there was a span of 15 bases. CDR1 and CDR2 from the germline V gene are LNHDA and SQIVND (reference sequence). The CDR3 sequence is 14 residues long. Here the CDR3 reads CASSTGTLMEPQHF. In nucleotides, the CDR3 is TGTGCCAGTAGTACCGGAACTCTTATGGAGCCCCAGCATTTT. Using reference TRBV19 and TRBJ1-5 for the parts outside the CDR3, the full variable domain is DGGITQSPKYLFRKEGQNVTLSCEQNLNHDAMYWYRQDPGQGLRLIYYSQIVNDFQKGDIAEGYSVSREKKESFPLTVTSAQKNPTAFYLCASSTGTLMEPQHFGDGTRLSIL.

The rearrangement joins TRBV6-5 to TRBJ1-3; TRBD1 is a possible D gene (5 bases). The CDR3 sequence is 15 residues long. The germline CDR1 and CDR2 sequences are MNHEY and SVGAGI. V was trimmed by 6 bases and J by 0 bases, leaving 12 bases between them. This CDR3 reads CASRTDTVSGNTIYF. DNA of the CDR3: TGTGCCAGCAGAACGGACACCGTCTCTGGAAACACCATATATTTT.

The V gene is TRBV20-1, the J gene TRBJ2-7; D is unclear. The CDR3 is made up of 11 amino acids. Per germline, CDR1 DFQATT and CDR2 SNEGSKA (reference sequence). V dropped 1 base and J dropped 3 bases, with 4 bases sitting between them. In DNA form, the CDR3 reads TGCAGTGCTAGAGTGGGCTACGAGCAGTACTTC. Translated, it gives CSARVGYEQYF.

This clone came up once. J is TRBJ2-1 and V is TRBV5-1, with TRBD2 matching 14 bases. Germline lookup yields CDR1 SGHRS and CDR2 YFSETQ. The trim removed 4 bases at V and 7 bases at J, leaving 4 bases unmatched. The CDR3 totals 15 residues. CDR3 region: CASSPTSGRANEQFF. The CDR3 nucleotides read TGCGCCAGCAGCCCGACTAGCGGGAGGGCGAATGAGCAGTTCTTC.

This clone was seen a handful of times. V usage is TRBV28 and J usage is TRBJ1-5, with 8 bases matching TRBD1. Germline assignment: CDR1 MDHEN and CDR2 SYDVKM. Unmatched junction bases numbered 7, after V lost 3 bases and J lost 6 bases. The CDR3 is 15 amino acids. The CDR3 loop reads CASSFADREIQPQHF. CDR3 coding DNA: TGTGCCAGCAGTTTCGCGGACAGGGAGATTCAGCCCCAGCATTTT.

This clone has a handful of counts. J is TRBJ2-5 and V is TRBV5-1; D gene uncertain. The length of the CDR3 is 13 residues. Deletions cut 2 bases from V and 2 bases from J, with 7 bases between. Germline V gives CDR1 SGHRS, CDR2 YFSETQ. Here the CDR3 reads CASSFSAQETQYF. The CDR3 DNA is TGCGCCAGCAGCTTCAGCGCTCAAGAGACCCAGTACTTC.

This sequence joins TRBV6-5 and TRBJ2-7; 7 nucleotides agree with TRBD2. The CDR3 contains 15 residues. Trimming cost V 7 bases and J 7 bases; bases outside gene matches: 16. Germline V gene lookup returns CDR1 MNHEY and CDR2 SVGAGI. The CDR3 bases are TGTGCCAGCATACCGAGCGGGAAGGGTCGGGGGGAGCAGTACTTC. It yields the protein CASIPSGKGRGEQYF.

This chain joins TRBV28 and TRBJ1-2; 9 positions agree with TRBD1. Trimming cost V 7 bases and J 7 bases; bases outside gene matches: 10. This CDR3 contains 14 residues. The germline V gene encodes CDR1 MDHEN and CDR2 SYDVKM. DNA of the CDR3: TGTGCCAGCAATACGGGACAGGGAGACGGTGGCTACACCTTC. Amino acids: CASNTGQGDGGYTF.

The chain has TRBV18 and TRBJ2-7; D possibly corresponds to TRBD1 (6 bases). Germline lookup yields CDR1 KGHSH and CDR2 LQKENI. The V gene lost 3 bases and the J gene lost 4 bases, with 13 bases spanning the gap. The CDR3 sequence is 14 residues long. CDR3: CASSPAGTPYEQYF. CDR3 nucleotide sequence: TGTGCCAGCTCACCGGCCGGGACACCTTACGAGCAGTACTTC.